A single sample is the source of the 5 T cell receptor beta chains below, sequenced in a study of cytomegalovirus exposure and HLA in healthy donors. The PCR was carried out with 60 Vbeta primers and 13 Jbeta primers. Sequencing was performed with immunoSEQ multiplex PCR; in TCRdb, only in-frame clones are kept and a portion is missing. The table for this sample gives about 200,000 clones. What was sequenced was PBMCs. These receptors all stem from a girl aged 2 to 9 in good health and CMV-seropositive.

This CDR3 is CASSGREEYTGELFF. The CDR3 nucleotides read TGTGCCTCCTCGGGGCGGGAGGAGTACACCGGGGAGCTGTTTTTT. The chain links TRBV19 to TRBJ2-2; 8 bases fit TRBD2. The CDR3 spans 15 residues. With V trimmed by 11 bases and J by 3 bases, 11 bases remained unmatched. Germline CDR1 is LNHDA and CDR2 is SQIVND (reference sequence).

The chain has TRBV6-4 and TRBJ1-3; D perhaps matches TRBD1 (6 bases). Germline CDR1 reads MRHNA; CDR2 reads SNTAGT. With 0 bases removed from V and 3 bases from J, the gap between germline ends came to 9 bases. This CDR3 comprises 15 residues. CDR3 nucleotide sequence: TGTGCCAGCAGTGACTCAGCAGGGGTTGGAAACACCATATATTTT. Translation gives CASSDSAGVGNTIYF.

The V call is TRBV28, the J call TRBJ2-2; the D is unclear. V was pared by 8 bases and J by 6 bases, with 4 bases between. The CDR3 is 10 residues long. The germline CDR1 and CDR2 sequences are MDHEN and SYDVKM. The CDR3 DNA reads TGTGCCAGCGGCCCCGGGGAGCTGTTTTTT. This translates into CASGPGELFF.

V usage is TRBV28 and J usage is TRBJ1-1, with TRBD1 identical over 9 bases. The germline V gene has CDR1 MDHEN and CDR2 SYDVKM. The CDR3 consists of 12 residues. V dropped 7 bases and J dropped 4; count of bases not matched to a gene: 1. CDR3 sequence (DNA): TGTGCCAGCATACAGGGGGCCACTGAAGCTTTCTTT. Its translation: CASIQGATEAFF.

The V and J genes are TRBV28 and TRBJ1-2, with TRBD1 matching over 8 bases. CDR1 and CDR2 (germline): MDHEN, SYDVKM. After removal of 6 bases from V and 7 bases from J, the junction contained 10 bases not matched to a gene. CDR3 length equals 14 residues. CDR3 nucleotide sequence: TGTGCCAGCAGAACCGGACAGGGCCGGGTTGGCTACACCTTC. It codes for CASRTGQGRVGYTF.